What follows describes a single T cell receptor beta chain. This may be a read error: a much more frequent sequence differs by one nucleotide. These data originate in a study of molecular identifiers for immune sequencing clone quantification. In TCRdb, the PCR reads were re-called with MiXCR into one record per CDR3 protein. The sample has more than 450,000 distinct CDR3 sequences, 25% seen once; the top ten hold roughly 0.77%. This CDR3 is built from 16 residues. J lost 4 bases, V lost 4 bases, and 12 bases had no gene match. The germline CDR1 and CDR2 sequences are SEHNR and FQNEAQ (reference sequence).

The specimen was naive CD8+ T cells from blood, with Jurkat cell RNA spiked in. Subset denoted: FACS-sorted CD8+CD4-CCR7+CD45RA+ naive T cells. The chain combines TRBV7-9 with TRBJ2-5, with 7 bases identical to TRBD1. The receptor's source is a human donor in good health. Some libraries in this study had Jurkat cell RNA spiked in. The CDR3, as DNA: TGTGCCAGCAGCTCGGGACAGCCTCCTTACCTAGAGACCCAGTACTTC. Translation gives CASSSGQPPYLETQYF. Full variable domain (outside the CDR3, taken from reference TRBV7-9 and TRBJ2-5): DTGVSQNPRHKITKRGQNVTFRCDPISEHNRLYWYRQTLGQGPEFLTYFQNEAQLEKSRLLSDRFSAERPKGSFSTLEIQRTEQGDSAMYLCASSSGQPPYLETQYFGPGTRLLVL.